Shown below are 8 T cell receptor beta chains from a single sample sequenced in a study of T cell responses to AZD1222 COVID-19 vaccine. This table comes from immunoSEQ multiplex PCR, and its TCRdb copy is limited to in-frame clones, with some not included. There are 140,000 to 150,000 clones in the sample; more than 85% occur only once, and 3.5% to 4.5% lies in the top ten. Specimen: peripheral blood, collected 28 days after the second AZD1222 dose. The source of these receptors is an adult who received the AZD1222 COVID-19 vaccine.

The CDR3 DNA reads as TGTGCCAGCACCCTCGCCAGGGTCCAAGAGACCCAGTACTTC. Translated: CASTLARVQETQYF. The chain recombines TRBV7-2 with TRBJ2-5, with D tentatively TRBD1 (5 bases). Deletions cut 7 bases from V and 1 base from J, with 13 bases between. This CDR3 comprises 14 residues. Germline lookup yields CDR1 SGHTA and CDR2 FQGNSA.

The chain carries TRBV5-1 and TRBJ1-4; the D is unclear. Germline V gene lookup returns CDR1 SGHRS and CDR2 YFSETQ. Trimming took 5 bases from V and 5 from J, leaving 10 bases between them. CDR3 size: 13 residues. The CDR3 sequence is CASRVSRNEKLFF. In nucleotides, the CDR3 is TGCGCCAGCAGGGTCTCAAGAAATGAAAAACTGTTTTTT.

The rearrangement uses TRBV19 and TRBJ2-7, with D tentatively TRBD1 or TRBD2 (5 bases each). The V end lost 6 bases, the J end lost 3 bases, and 18 bases lay between the germline ends. The CDR3 contains 15 residues. The germline V gene has CDR1 LNHDA and CDR2 SQIVND (reference sequence). The CDR3 spells CASSSGLEGYYEQYF. The CDR3 DNA follows: TGTGCCAGTAGCTCAGGGCTAGAGGGGTACTACGAGCAGTACTTC.

The rearrangement links TRBV12-3 or TRBV12-4 to TRBJ2-1, with D hard to call. The CDR3 is 13 residues long. V was shortened by 6 bases and J by 3 bases, with 9 bases between the two germline ends. The CDR3 here is CASSIPNYNEQFF. CDR3 DNA: TGTGCCAGCAGCATCCCGAACTACAATGAGCAGTTCTTC.

The J gene is TRBJ1-3, the V gene TRBV6-1; TRBD1 aligns across 8 bases. The CDR3 runs to 15 residues. J lost 0 bases, V lost 6 bases, and 4 bases had no gene match. The germline gives CDR1 MNHNS, CDR2 SASEGT. The CDR3 bases are TGTGCCAGCAGGCAGGGGGCTCACTCTGGAAACACCATATATTTT. This gives the protein CASRQGAHSGNTIYF.

The genes are TRBV6-4 and TRBJ2-3; 9 nucleotides line up with TRBD2. CDR3 size: 17 residues. The germline V gene encodes CDR1 MRHNA and CDR2 SNTAGT. Trimming removed 3 bases from V and 4 bases from J; junction bases left unmatched: 11. In DNA, the CDR3 is TGTGCCAGCAGTGAACCAATACGTAGCGGGGGCTCAGATACGCAGTATTTT. It codes for CASSEPIRSGGSDTQYF.

The chain joins TRBV11-2 to TRBJ1-3; D call uncertain. The CDR3 length is 14 residues. With 0 bases removed from V and 2 bases from J, the gap between germline ends came to 5 bases. CDR1 and CDR2 from the germline V gene are SGHAT and FQNNGV. The CDR3 DNA reads as TGTGCCAGCAGCTTAGAGCCCGCTGGAAACACCATATATTTT. Translating gives CASSLEPAGNTIYF.

CDR3 in amino acids: CASSGLAGVRTDTQYF. DNA of the CDR3: TGTGCCAGCAGCGGGCTAGCGGGAGTACGGACAGATACGCAGTATTTT. The rearrangement joins TRBV5-4 to TRBJ2-3; 10 bases map to TRBD2. Germline V lookup: CDR1 SGHNT, CDR2 YYREEE (reference sequence). This CDR3 has 16 amino acids. J gave up 3 bases and V 4 bases, and 8 bases lay outside the gene matches.